The clone carrying this T cell receptor beta chain came up a few times. Its antigen is still unknown. The sample is drawn from a study of beta chain features in type 1 diabetes. Whole-study context: Healthy donors resembled patients in age, gender and cell yields. Whole-study findings and limits: Within patients, naive, central memory and Treg TCRB repertoires seemed more similar than within healthy donors. Among all four CD4+ subsets, Type 1 diabetes patients had TCRB CDR3s that were moderately but significantly shorter.

Expressed TCRB transcripts were sequenced, since all the RNA that had been isolated was reverse transcribed. Sequenced by immunoSEQ multiplex PCR; TCRdb stores in-frame clones only, minus some. This table has a few hundred thousand clones, around 25% appearing once. Germline V gives CDR1 SGHRS, CDR2 YFSETQ. This CDR3 contains 15 residues. The V gene end was trimmed by 7 bases and the J gene end by 7 bases; junction bases not matched to a gene: 8. The V call is TRBV5-1, the J call TRBJ2-1; 13 bases are a match to TRBD2. The sample was naive CD4+ T cells from blood. This TCR was recovered from a woman between 25 and 40 years old with type 1 diabetes. The CDR3 region is CASRPRLAGGNEQFF. The CDR3, as DNA: TGCGCCAGCCGACCTAGACTAGCGGGAGGTAATGAGCAGTTCTTC.